This passage covers 25 T cell receptor beta chains from one sample sequenced in a study of shared clonotypes between healthy human individuals. CD45RO-negative, CCR7-positively selected cells formed the naive CD8 fraction, excluding terminally differentiated effector memory CD45RA+ cells. The method was immunoSEQ multiplex PCR; TCRdb's version includes in-frame clones alone and lacks a portion of them. The table records hundreds of thousands of clones, approximately 96% of them present only once. Source material: naive CD8+ T cells sorted from blood. The receptors here all came from a woman in her twenties or thirties in good health.

The rearrangement joins TRBV10-2 to TRBJ2-7, with unresolved D. Germline lookup yields CDR1 WSHSY and CDR2 SAAADI. V lost 3 bases and J lost 5, with 5 bases in between. The CDR3 runs to 11 residues. CDR3 bases: TGCGCCAGCAGTGAATACCACGAGCAGTACTTC. Protein sequence: CASSEYHEQYF.

The V call is TRBV28, the J call TRBJ2-7; 13 bases map to TRBD2. The germline V gene encodes CDR1 MDHEN and CDR2 SYDVKM. Losses at the gene ends were 6 bases for V and 3 bases for J; bases not matched to a gene: 8. The CDR3 is 16 residues long. Here the CDR3 reads CASSGGLAGRYYEQYF. CDR3 DNA: TGTGCCAGCAGCGGGGGACTAGCGGGACGCTACTACGAGCAGTACTTC.

This clone has only one observation. This chain connects TRBV5-4 to TRBJ2-7; TRBD2 aligns across 9 bases. The V gene's germline CDR1 is SGHNT and CDR2 YYREEE (reference sequence). V gave up 0 bases and J gave up 6 bases; unmatched junction bases: 10. The CDR3 loop spans 16 amino acids. CDR3 DNA: TGTGCCAGCAGCTTGGCCATAGCGGGAGAGTCGTCCGAGCAGTACTTC. Its protein is CASSLAIAGESSEQYF.

The genes are TRBV6-6 and TRBJ2-1; a weak D match, TRBD1 (6 bases). V dropped 2 bases and J dropped 0 bases, with 11 bases sitting between them. Germline-derived CDR1 and CDR2 are MNHNY and SVGAGI (reference sequence). The CDR3 loop spans 16 amino acids. CDR3 nucleotide sequence: TGTGCCAGCAGTTACCAGGGGCCTAGCTCCTACAATGAGCAGTTCTTC. Translating it yields CASSYQGPSSYNEQFF.

The rearrangement uses TRBV2 and TRBJ1-1, with no clear D. This CDR3 is 14 amino acids long. Looked up from germline, CDR1 is SNHLY and CDR2 is FYNNEI. Trimming shortened V by 5 bases and J by 3 bases, and 13 bases separated the two germline ends. The DNA for the CDR3 is TGTGCCAGCAGTCTAGGCCTTCGGGACACTGAAGCTTTCTTT. Translating it yields CASSLGLRDTEAFF.

The chain uses TRBV30 and TRBJ2-5; 7 bases match TRBD1. The V and J ends lost 4 bases and 1 base, in that order; junction bases with no gene match: 6. Germline CDR1 reads GTSNPN; CDR2 reads SVGIG (reference sequence). The CDR3 loop spans 14 amino acids. The DNA for the CDR3 is TGTGCCTGGAATGGGGGACAGAGCCAAGAGACCCAGTACTTC. It specifies CAWNGGQSQETQYF.

The rearrangement uses TRBV2 and TRBJ1-4; D gene uncertain. This CDR3 contains 15 residues. The germline gives CDR1 SNHLY, CDR2 FYNNEI. Trimming shortened V by 5 bases and J by 2 bases, and 12 bases separated the two germline ends. The CDR3 loop reads CASSTRGGTNEKLFF. The CDR3 nucleotides read TGTGCCAGCAGTACCCGGGGAGGTACTAATGAAAAACTGTTTTTT.

V and J are TRBV30 and TRBJ2-1, with D possibly being TRBD2 (5 bases). CDR3 length: 13 amino acids. V lost 1 base and J lost 8, with 12 bases in between. The germline gives CDR1 GTSNPN, CDR2 SVGIG (reference sequence). The CDR3 DNA follows: TGTGCCTGGAGTGCATCCGCGGGTGATGAGCAGTTCTTC. Protein sequence: CAWSASAGDEQFF.

V gene TRBV19 combines with J gene TRBJ1-4, with a weak D call TRBD1 (5 bases). Trimming stripped 5 bases from V and 3 bases from J, with 13 bases between. Looked up from germline, CDR1 is LNHDA and CDR2 is SQIVND (reference sequence). The CDR3 is 15 amino acids. In DNA, the CDR3 is TGTGCCAGTAGTCCGAGGGGTGCGGCTAATGAAAAACTGTTTTTT. Translated, it gives CASSPRGAANEKLFF.

The chain combines TRBV14 with TRBJ2-2; 7 bases are a match to TRBD1. The germline CDR1 and CDR2 sequences are SGHDN and FVKESK. Losses at the gene ends were 5 bases for V and 7 bases for J; bases not matched to a gene: 7. This CDR3 has 14 amino acids. The CDR3 nucleotides are TGTGCCAGCAGCGGCCAGACAGGGCGCGGGGAGCTGTTTTTT. Translated, it gives CASSGQTGRGELFF.

J is TRBJ1-5 and V is TRBV27; 9 bases map to TRBD1. There are 14 residues in the CDR3. In germline, CDR1 is MNHEY, CDR2 SMNVEV (reference sequence). V lost 6 bases to trimming and J lost 6 bases; unmatched junction nucleotides: 6. The CDR3: CASRLTGGVQPQHF. In nucleotides, the CDR3 is TGTGCCAGCAGACTTACAGGGGGCGTTCAGCCCCAGCATTTT.

V usage is TRBV13 and J usage is TRBJ2-7; 7 nucleotides align to TRBD2. The germline CDR1 and CDR2 sequences are PRHDT and FYEKMQ (reference sequence). Trimming at V came to 5 bases and at J to 12 bases, leaving 22 bases not matched to a gene. There are 16 residues in the CDR3. Here the CDR3 reads CASSQQWSRTSYKTYF. The DNA for the CDR3 is TGTGCCAGCAGCCAACAGTGGTCGCGGACTAGTTATAAAACGTACTTC.

This chain connects TRBV5-6 to TRBJ2-7; TRBD2 matches at 16 bases. Germline CDR1 SGHDT, CDR2 YYEEEE. The CDR3 has 19 amino acids. J was trimmed by 0 bases and V by 0 bases; bases with no gene match: 6. CDR3 loop: CASSLAPGLAGGRSYEQYF. CDR3 coding DNA: TGTGCCAGCAGCTTGGCCCCGGGACTAGCGGGAGGGCGCTCCTACGAGCAGTACTTC.

The chain is built from TRBV28 and TRBJ2-3; no clear D gene. Germline CDR1 MDHEN, CDR2 SYDVKM. The CDR3 is 14 amino acids. Between the trimmed V and J ends, which lost 7 bases and 3 bases, there was a span of 14 bases. The CDR3 spells CASTNPGRTDTQYF. For the CDR3, the DNA is TGTGCCAGCACTAACCCCGGGCGGACAGATACGCAGTATTTT.

This clone appeared once. The chain's CDR3 is CASSLGGGENTEAFF. In nucleotides, the CDR3 is TGTGCCAGCAGTCTCGGGGGGGGAGAGAACACTGAAGCTTTCTTT. V gene TRBV2 combines with J gene TRBJ1-1, with a weak D call TRBD1 (5 bases). Germline V gene data show CDR1 as SNHLY and CDR2 as FYNNEI. The CDR3 sequence is 15 residues long. V was cut by 5 bases and J by 1 base, with 14 bases left in between.

V is TRBV5-1 and J is TRBJ2-1; possible D gene TRBD1, 5 bases. Germline V gives CDR1 SGHRS, CDR2 YFSETQ. CDR3 length: 13 residues. The V end was cut by 6 bases, the J end by 5 bases, with 12 bases between. The CDR3 nucleotides read TGCGCCAGCACCCGACAGAATGACAATGAGCAGTTCTTC. It is translated as CASTRQNDNEQFF.

The chain employs TRBV5-6 and TRBJ2-3, with TRBD1 as a possible D gene (6 bases). The CDR3 consists of 17 residues. Germline CDR1 is SGHDT and CDR2 is YYEEEE. V was shortened by 4 bases and J by 0 bases, with 18 bases between the two germline ends. The CDR3 reads CASSLQGSGVSTDTQYF. The CDR3 DNA sequence: TGTGCCAGCAGCCTTCAGGGTTCAGGGGTTAGCACAGATACGCAGTATTTT.

This clone has a single count. V and J are TRBV5-4 and TRBJ1-2; TRBD1 matches at 9 bases. CDR3 length: 15 amino acids. The germline gives CDR1 SGHNT, CDR2 YYREEE (reference sequence). The V segment lost 1 base and the J segment 6 bases; nucleotides outside the gene matches: 7. CDR3 nucleotide sequence: TGTGCCAGCAGCTTGTACGGGACAGGGTTCGATGGCTACACCTTC. This translates into CASSLYGTGFDGYTF. Full variable domain (missing parts from reference TRBV5-4 and TRBJ1-2): ETGVTQSPTHLIKTRGQQVTLRCSSQSGHNTVSWYQQALGQGPQFIFQYYREEENGRGNFPPRFSGLQFPNYSSELNVNALELDDSALYLCASSLYGTGFDGYTFGSGTRLTVV.

The V gene is TRBV19, the J gene TRBJ1-3, with D perhaps TRBD1 (5 bases). The germline gives CDR1 LNHDA, CDR2 SQIVND (reference sequence). V dropped 7 bases and J dropped 2 bases, with 15 bases sitting between them. This CDR3 is built from 15 residues. CDR3 amino acids: CASTVAGGTGNTIYF. Here the CDR3 DNA reads TGTGCCAGTACCGTGGCGGGGGGTACTGGAAACACCATATATTTT.

The V gene is TRBV27, the J gene TRBJ1-1; D is undetermined. Germline V lookup: CDR1 MNHEY, CDR2 SMNVEV (reference sequence). The CDR3 consists of 16 residues. With 7 bases removed from V and 4 bases from J, the gap between germline ends came to 22 bases. CDR3 sequence (DNA): TGTGCCAGCATTGTACCCACCCTTCAAGGAGGCACTGAAGCTTTCTTT. Protein product: CASIVPTLQGGTEAFF.

The chain uses TRBV11-2 and TRBJ2-7; maybe TRBD2 (5 bases). Trimming pared 4 bases from V and 2 bases from J, leaving 9 bases between. The germline CDR1 and CDR2 sequences are SGHAT and FQNNGV. The CDR3 length is 13 residues. DNA of the CDR3: TGTGCCAGCAGCTGGGGAGAAGCCTACGAGCAGTACTTC. It specifies CASSWGEAYEQYF. Looking up the rest from reference TRBV11-2 and TRBJ2-7 gives the full variable domain: EAGVAQSPRYKIIEKRQSVAFWCNPISGHATLYWYQQILGQGPKLLIQFQNNGVVDDSQLPKDRFSAERLKGVDSTLKIQPAKLEDSAVYLCASSWGEAYEQYFGPGTRLTVT.

This sequence joins TRBV5-1 and TRBJ2-2; D is unclear. The V and J ends lost 0 bases and 0 bases respectively, with 6 bases between them. The CDR3 has 15 amino acids. The germline CDR1 and CDR2 sequences are SGHRS and YFSETQ. DNA of the CDR3: TGCGCCAGCAGCTTGGACAGTACGAACACCGGGGAGCTGTTTTTT. As protein: CASSLDSTNTGELFF.

Written as DNA, the CDR3 is TGCAGCGTTGAAGATAGACAGGGGGAAACCTACGAGCAGTACTTC. Its protein product is CSVEDRQGETYEQYF. The chain couples TRBV29-1 to TRBJ2-7; 9 bases are a match to TRBD1. Losses at the gene ends were 0 bases for V and 2 bases for J; bases not matched to a gene: 5. Looked up from germline, CDR1 is SQVTM and CDR2 is ANQGSEA. CDR3 length: 15 residues.

The chain links TRBV28 to TRBJ1-5; D possibly corresponds to TRBD1 (6 bases). CDR1 is MDHEN, CDR2 SYDVKM, per germline. The CDR3 is made up of 15 amino acids. V was clipped by 1 base and J by 7 bases, with 14 bases between them. The CDR3 bases are TGTGCCAGCAGTTTATTCGGGGGCCCGGGGCAGCCCCAGCATTTT. Translation: CASSLFGGPGQPQHF.

The genes are TRBV27 and TRBJ1-1, with 10 nucleotides matching TRBD1. This CDR3 comprises 18 residues. The J segment lost 0 bases and the V segment lost 6 bases, leaving 13 bases of the junction unmatched. Germline V CDR1 and CDR2: MNHEY, SMNVEV (reference sequence). CDR3 region: CASSDDRGRKGMNTEAFF. CDR3 DNA sequence: TGTGCCAGCAGCGATGACAGGGGGCGAAAGGGCATGAACACTGAAGCTTTCTTT.